The clone carrying this T cell receptor (beta chain) showed up many times. As it was prepared, the TCRbeta library received unique molecular identifiers. Using its own MiXCR run on the PCR reads, TCRdb lists one record per CDR3 protein. The table includes 600,000 to 700,000 distinct CDR3 sequences, roughly 15% detected once. The CDR3 length is 15 residues. V dropped 2 bases and J dropped 3 bases, with 13 bases sitting between them. Germline assignment: CDR1 MGHDK and CDR2 SYGVNS. This specimen belongs to a study of T-cell reconstitution after alpha-beta-depleted transplantation in children. V usage is TRBV25-1 and J usage is TRBJ1-2, with unresolved D. The sample consisted of PBMCs from the stem cell graft donor, taken from the stem cell graft. This receptor was identified in a human donor who donated a stem cell graft to a child with acute myeloid leukemia. CDR3 loop: CASSEVGEGHYGYTF. Here the CDR3 DNA reads TGTGCCAGCAGTGAAGTGGGAGAAGGGCACTATGGCTACACCTTC.